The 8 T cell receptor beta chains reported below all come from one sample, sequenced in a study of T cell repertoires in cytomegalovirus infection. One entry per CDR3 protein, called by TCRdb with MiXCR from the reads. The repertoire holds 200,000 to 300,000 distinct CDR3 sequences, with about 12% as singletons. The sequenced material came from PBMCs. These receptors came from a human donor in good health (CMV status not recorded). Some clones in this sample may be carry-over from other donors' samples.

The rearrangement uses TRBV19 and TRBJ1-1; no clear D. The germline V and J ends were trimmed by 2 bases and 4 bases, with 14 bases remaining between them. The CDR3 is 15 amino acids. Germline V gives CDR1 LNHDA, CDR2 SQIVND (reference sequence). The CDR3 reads CASSILPGRSTEAFF. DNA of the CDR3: TGTGCCAGTAGTATACTCCCGGGGAGGAGCACTGAAGCTTTCTTT.

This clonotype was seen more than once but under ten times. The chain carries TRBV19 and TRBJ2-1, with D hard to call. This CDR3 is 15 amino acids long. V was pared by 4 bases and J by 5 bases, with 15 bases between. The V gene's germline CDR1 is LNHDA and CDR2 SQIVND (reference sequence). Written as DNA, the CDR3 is TGTGCCAGTAGTAGTACGGCTATAACAAACAATGAGCAGTTCTTC. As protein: CASSSTAITNNEQFF.

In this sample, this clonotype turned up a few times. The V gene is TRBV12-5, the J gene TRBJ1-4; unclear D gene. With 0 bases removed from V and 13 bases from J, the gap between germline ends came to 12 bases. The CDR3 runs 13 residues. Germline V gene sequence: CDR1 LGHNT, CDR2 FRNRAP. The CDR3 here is CASGLVLHRRLFF. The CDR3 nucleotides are TGTGCTAGTGGTTTGGTACTTCACAGACGACTGTTTTTT.

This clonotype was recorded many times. The CDR3: CASSLATANYEQYF. As DNA, the CDR3 is TGTGCCAGCAGCTTAGCGACAGCCAACTACGAGCAGTACTTC. The genes are TRBV7-2 and TRBJ2-7; tentative D call: TRBD1 (5 bases). Germline CDR1 reads SGHTA; CDR2 reads FQGNSA. V was cut by 0 bases and J by 3 bases, with 9 bases left in between. The CDR3 loop spans 14 amino acids.

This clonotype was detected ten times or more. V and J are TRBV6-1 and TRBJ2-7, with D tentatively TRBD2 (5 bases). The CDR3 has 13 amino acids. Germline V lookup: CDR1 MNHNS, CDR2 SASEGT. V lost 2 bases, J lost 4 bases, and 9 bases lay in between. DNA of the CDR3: TGTGCCAGCAGTGAACCGGGGATGTACGAGCAGTACTTC. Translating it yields CASSEPGMYEQYF.

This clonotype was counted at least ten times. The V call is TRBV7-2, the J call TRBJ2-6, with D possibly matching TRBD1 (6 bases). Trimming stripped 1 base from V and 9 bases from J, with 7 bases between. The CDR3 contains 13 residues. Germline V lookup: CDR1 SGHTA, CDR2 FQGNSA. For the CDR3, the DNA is TGTGCCAGCAGCTTAGACAGGGTCAACGTCCTGACTTTC. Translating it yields CASSLDRVNVLTF.

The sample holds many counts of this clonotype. CDR3: CASRGTRNEKLFF. CDR3 bases: TGTGCCAGCAGGGGGACACGTAATGAAAAACTGTTTTTT. This rearrangement joins TRBV2 to TRBJ1-4, with a tentative D call TRBD1 (6 bases). The V gene lost 6 bases and the J gene lost 4 bases, with 9 bases spanning the gap. Per the germline V gene, CDR1 is SNHLY and CDR2 is FYNNEI. The CDR3 sequence is 13 residues long.

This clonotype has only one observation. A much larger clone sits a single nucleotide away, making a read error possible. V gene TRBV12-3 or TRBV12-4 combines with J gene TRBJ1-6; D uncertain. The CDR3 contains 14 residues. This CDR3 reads CASSLRNLNSPHHF. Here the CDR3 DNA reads TGTGCCAGCAGTTTGAGGAATCTTAATTCACCCCACCACTTT.